This T cell receptor beta chain emerged from a study of T cell responses to AZD1222 COVID-19 vaccine. TCRdb's table, derived via immunoSEQ multiplex PCR, lists solely in-frame clones and lacks some. Of some 81,000 clones listed, roughly 86% are singletons. Trimming cost V 5 bases and J 2 bases; bases outside gene matches: 10. The CDR3 runs to 16 residues. Germline V gene data show CDR1 as SEHNR and CDR2 as FQNEAQ (reference sequence). The rearrangement joins TRBV7-9 to TRBJ2-7; TRBD1 agrees at 9 bases. This receptor was identified in an adult who received the AZD1222 COVID-19 vaccine. Sequenced here: peripheral blood, sampled 28 days after the second AZD1222 dose. For the CDR3, the DNA is TGTGCCAGCAGCCGCCTAAACACAGGGGGCGCCTACGAGCAGTACTTC. Its protein product is CASSRLNTGGAYEQYF.